This TCR beta chain was profiled in a study of tumor-infiltrating lymphocytes in oesophageal squamous cell carcinoma. This clonotype was counted a few times. Looked up from germline, CDR1 is MDHEN and CDR2 is SYDVKM. Trimming removed 5 bases from V and 3 bases from J, with 14 bases in between. The CDR3 consists of 15 residues. TCRdb called the PCR reads again in MiXCR, with one record for every CDR3 protein. The sample shows over 10,000 distinct CDR3 sequences, around 48% of them seen only once. This TCR was recovered from a female donor with esophageal squamous cell carcinoma. The chain recombines TRBV28 with TRBJ1-3; a weak D match, TRBD1 (6 bases). Specimen: esophageal tumor tissue. CDR3 amino acids: CASSTGFGGGNTIYF. The CDR3, as DNA: TGTGCCAGCAGTACAGGGTTTGGAGGTGGAAACACCATATATTTT.